Each of the 18 T cell receptor beta chains below was sequenced from the same sample in a study of cytomegalovirus exposure and HLA in healthy donors. PCR employed 60 Vbeta and 13 Jbeta primers. Only in-frame clones appear in the TCRdb table, and some are missing; sequencing was by immunoSEQ multiplex PCR. The sample shows about 190,000 clones, around 87% of them seen only once. Sequencing input: PBMCs. Receptor source: a woman younger than 30 in good health and CMV-seronegative.

This clone was seen a single time. CDR3 region: CASSDGGGFEQQFF. In DNA form, the CDR3 reads TGTGCCAGCAGTGATGGCGGAGGGTTTGAACAACAGTTCTTC. The chain carries TRBV6-1 and TRBJ2-1, with D tentatively TRBD2 (6 bases). Trimming pared 3 bases from V and 13 bases from J, leaving 19 bases between. Germline lookup yields CDR1 MNHNS and CDR2 SASEGT. This CDR3 comprises 14 residues.

This clone appeared once. The genes are TRBV7-2 and TRBJ1-5, with 8 nucleotides matching TRBD1. The CDR3 sequence is 14 residues long. The J segment lost 12 bases and the V segment lost 1 base, leaving 8 bases of the junction unmatched. Germline V CDR1 and CDR2: SGHTA, FQGNSA. The CDR3 nucleotides read TGTGCCAGCAGCTTAGGGACAGGGTCGCCGGTCCAGCATTTT. Encoded protein: CASSLGTGSPVQHF.

V gene TRBV5-1 combines with J gene TRBJ2-7; 7 bases match TRBD2. The germline gives CDR1 SGHRS, CDR2 YFSETQ. The CDR3 length is 14 residues. The V and J ends lost 4 bases and 2 bases, in that order; junction bases with no gene match: 6. CDR3 loop: CASSLSGTTYEQYF. The CDR3 nucleotides read TGCGCCAGCAGCCTCTCCGGGACTACCTACGAGCAGTACTTC.

The chain has TRBV19 and TRBJ2-3, with 10 bases lining up with TRBD1. Germline V gives CDR1 LNHDA, CDR2 SQIVND (reference sequence). Trimming at V came to 8 bases and at J to 1 base, leaving 6 bases not matched to a gene. CDR3 length: 15 amino acids. The CDR3, as DNA: TGTGCCAGTGCCACCGGGACAGGGGGCACAGATACGCAGTATTTT. Its translation: CASATGTGGTDTQYF.

The chain joins TRBV15 to TRBJ1-1; D call uncertain. CDR1 and CDR2 from the germline V gene are LNHNV and YYDKDF (reference sequence). V lost 5 bases to trimming and J lost 1 base, with 8 bases between them. CDR3 length equals 13 residues. CDR3 in amino acids: CATSGTRNTEAFF. For the CDR3, the DNA is TGTGCCACCAGCGGAACTAGGAACACTGAAGCTTTCTTT.

V gene TRBV27 combines with J gene TRBJ2-1, with 12 positions matching TRBD2. Per germline, CDR1 MNHEY and CDR2 SMNVEV (reference sequence). Trimming at V came to 5 bases and at J to 9 bases, leaving 8 bases not matched to a gene. This CDR3 contains 15 residues. The CDR3 DNA follows: TGTGCCAGCAGTACCCTAGCGGGGGGGCCCCGTGAGCAGTTCTTC. It encodes CASSTLAGGPREQFF.

The chain couples TRBV6-1 to TRBJ2-1; TRBD2 agrees at 14 bases. This CDR3 has 17 residues. The V gene's germline CDR1 is MNHNS and CDR2 SASEGT. V trimming: 4 bases; J trimming: 8 bases; junction bases outside the gene matches: 10. The CDR3 nucleotides are TGTGCCAGCAGTGCCTCGACTAGCGGGAGGGCCAACCATGAGCAGTTCTTC. It translates to CASSASTSGRANHEQFF.

This sequence joins TRBV27 and TRBJ2-5; a possible D gene is TRBD2 (5 bases). The CDR3 loop spans 14 amino acids. Germline CDR1 reads MNHEY; CDR2 reads SMNVEV (reference sequence). V shed 8 bases and J shed 5 bases, with 18 bases lying between them. DNA for the CDR3: TGTGCCAGCGGTCCTCTAGAGGAGCGGGAGACCCAGTACTTC. Its translation is CASGPLEERETQYF.

The chain uses TRBV7-2 and TRBJ1-6; D is ambiguous. With 11 bases removed from V and 10 bases from J, the gap between germline ends came to 6 bases. Looked up from germline, CDR1 is SGHTA and CDR2 is FQGNSA. The CDR3 totals 9 residues. CDR3 coding DNA: TGTGCCGTAGTATCACCCCTCCACTTT. This translates into CAVVSPLHF.

The chain couples TRBV21-1 to TRBJ2-7; the table's TRBD1 call for D was not verified on the DNA. TRBV21-1 is labeled a pseudogene. This CDR3 comprises 19 residues. The CDR3 here is CATPEVVRYRSGETYEQYF. The CDR3 DNA reads TGTGCCACCCCCGAGGTCGTCCGGTACAGGTCGGGCGAGACCTACGAGCAGTACTTC.

The V and J genes are TRBV19 and TRBJ2-1, with 8 bases fitting TRBD2. This CDR3 region has 13 residues. The germline CDR1 and CDR2 sequences are LNHDA and SQIVND (reference sequence). The V and J ends lost 3 bases and 7 bases, in that order; junction bases with no gene match: 2. The CDR3 DNA sequence: TGTGCCAGTAGTATTGGACTAGCTAATGAGCAGTTCTTC. Its protein is CASSIGLANEQFF.

The chain has TRBV18 and TRBJ2-5; possible D gene TRBD1, 5 bases. Germline lookup yields CDR1 KGHSH and CDR2 LQKENI. Between the trimmed V and J ends, which lost 2 bases and 3 bases, there was a span of 7 bases. The CDR3 extends over 13 amino acids. The CDR3 here is CASSPTQEETQYF. DNA for the CDR3: TGTGCCAGCTCACCAACACAGGAAGAGACCCAGTACTTC.

The rearrangement uses TRBV9 and TRBJ1-6; D gene unclear. With 3 bases removed from V and 7 bases from J, the gap between germline ends came to 11 bases. CDR3 length equals 14 residues. The germline CDR1 and CDR2 sequences are SGDLS and YYNGEE. The CDR3 is CASSGETENSPLHF. The CDR3 DNA follows: TGTGCCAGCAGCGGAGAGACTGAGAATTCACCCCTCCACTTT.

V gene TRBV29-1 combines with J gene TRBJ2-4; TRBD2 aligns across 7 bases. Germline trimming cut 7 bases from V and 0 bases from J; bases unmatched to any gene: 9. Germline-derived CDR1 and CDR2 are SQVTM and ANQGSEA. This CDR3 is 15 amino acids long. The CDR3 coding sequence is TGCAGCGCCCGAGGGGCGGGAGTAGCCAAAAACATTCAGTACTTC. Translating gives CSARGAGVAKNIQYF.

With regard to this clone: The sample contains more than one DNA sequence encoding this CDR3. The chain employs TRBV9 and TRBJ2-1; TRBD2 matches 7 bases. Germline trimming cut 0 bases from V and 4 bases from J; bases unmatched to any gene: 4. Germline lookup yields CDR1 SGDLS and CDR2 YYNGEE. The CDR3 extends over 15 amino acids. CDR3 in amino acids: CASSVGASGYNEQFF. The CDR3 bases are TGTGCCAGCAGCGTAGGTGCTAGCGGATACAATGAGCAGTTCTTC. Supplemented by reference TRBV9 and TRBJ2-1, the full variable domain reads DSGVTQTPKHLITATGQRVTLRCSPRSGDLSVYWYQQSLDQGLQFLIQYYNGEERAKGNILERFSAQQFPDLHSELNLSSLELGDSALYFCASSVGASGYNEQFFGPGTRLTVL.

The chain joins TRBV19 to TRBJ2-7; TRBD1 aligns across 9 bases. V shed 5 bases, J shed 4 bases, and the junction held 9 bases outside the gene matches. The CDR3 is 15 amino acids. Germline V CDR1 and CDR2: LNHDA, SQIVND (reference sequence). The DNA of the CDR3 is TGTGCCAGTAGTCCCGGACAGGGGACGTGGTACGAGCAGTACTTC. This sequence encodes CASSPGQGTWYEQYF.

V usage is TRBV6-5 and J usage is TRBJ2-7, with TRBD1 identical over 11 bases. Trimming removed 2 bases from V and 3 bases from J; junction bases left unmatched: 3. The germline gives CDR1 MNHEY, CDR2 SVGAGI. The CDR3 is 15 residues long. CDR3 nucleotide sequence: TGTGCCAGCAGTTACGGGACAGGGGGAGTCTACGAGCAGTACTTC. Amino acids: CASSYGTGGVYEQYF.

The table lists this clone with a few counts. The rearrangement links TRBV10-3 to TRBJ1-1; D perhaps matches TRBD1 (5 bases). The V and J ends lost 2 bases and 10 bases respectively, with 17 bases between them. CDR1 and CDR2 (germline): ENHRY, SYGVKD. This CDR3 contains 14 residues. The CDR3 spells CAISERTLRGGAFF. CDR3 sequence (DNA): TGTGCCATCAGTGAGCGGACCCTCCGCGGGGGAGCTTTCTTT.